The 30 T cell receptor beta chains below come from one sample, sequenced in a study of blood T cell repertoires in COVID-19. Clones were sequenced by immunoSEQ multiplex PCR, and TCRdb holds only the in-frame ones, with some missing. The table shows about 240,000 clones, with 86% occurring only once. The sample comprised peripheral blood. The source of these receptors is a man of 80 years or more with acute or convalescent COVID-19.

The chain has TRBV5-3 and TRBJ1-6, with a tentative D call TRBD1 (6 bases). TRBV5-3 is placed among ORFs of uncertain function. The CDR3 contains 15 residues. The ends were cut back, 5 bases at V and 3 bases at J, with 12 bases in the middle. This CDR3 is CARSYRDIYNSPLHF. The CDR3 DNA is TGTGCCAGAAGTTACCGGGACATCTATAATTCACCCCTCCACTTT.

This clone has only a few counts. The genes are TRBV23-1 and TRBJ2-7, with D hard to call. TRBV23-1 is recorded as an ORF, its role being uncertain. CDR3 length equals 14 residues. V shed 7 bases and J shed 0 bases, with 13 bases lying between them. The CDR3 loop reads CASILDCLSYEQYF. The CDR3 coding sequence is TGCGCCAGCATCTTAGACTGCCTCTCCTACGAGCAGTACTTC.

This clone was observed once. This chain links TRBV28 with TRBJ1-4; 9 bases match TRBD1. V shed 6 bases and J 6 bases; nucleotides not matched to a gene: 5. Germline V gene lookup returns CDR1 MDHEN and CDR2 SYDVKM. The length of the CDR3 is 14 residues. The CDR3 coding sequence is TGTGCCAGCAGCGGCAGGACAGGGGATGAAAAACTGTTTTTT. It yields the protein CASSGRTGDEKLFF.

The chain carries TRBV3-1 (or the pseudogene TRBV3-2) and TRBJ1-2, with a weak D call TRBD1 (5 bases). Trimming cost V 5 bases and J 2 bases, with 9 bases left between them. CDR1 and CDR2 (germline): LGHDT, YNNKEL (reference sequence). CDR3 length equals 13 residues. The CDR3 bases are TGTGCCAGCAGCAAGGACAAAAACTATGGCTACACCTTC. It translates to CASSKDKNYGYTF.

This clone was detected only a few times. The same CDR3 also results from other DNA sequences found in this sample. The chain employs TRBV5-1 and TRBJ2-1, with a weak D call TRBD1 (6 bases). The V and J ends lost 4 bases and 6 bases respectively, with 17 bases between them. Germline CDR1 is SGHRS and CDR2 is YFSETQ. The length of the CDR3 is 15 residues. CDR3 protein: CASSLIGGMGNEQFF. The CDR3 DNA reads as TGCGCCAGCAGCCTCATAGGGGGTATGGGCAATGAGCAGTTCTTC. Supplemented by reference TRBV5-1 and TRBJ2-1, the full variable domain reads KAGVTQTPRYLIKTRGQQVTLSCSPISGHRSVSWYQQTPGQGLQFLFEYFSETQRNKGNFPGRFSGRQFSNSRSEMNVSTLELGDSALYLCASSLIGGMGNEQFFGPGTRLTVL.

The V and J genes are TRBV3-1 (or the pseudogene TRBV3-2) and TRBJ1-3; D call uncertain. CDR3 size: 15 residues. Germline CDR1 LGHDT, CDR2 YNNKEL (reference sequence). Between the trimmed V and J ends, which lost 0 bases and 2 bases, there was a span of 8 bases. The CDR3 loop is CASSQDSTTGNTIYF. In DNA form, the CDR3 reads TGTGCCAGCAGCCAAGACTCCACAACTGGAAACACCATATATTTT.

This sequence joins TRBV11-3 and TRBJ2-7, with D perhaps TRBD2 (5 bases). The CDR3 spans 15 residues. V gave up 1 base and J gave up 0 bases, with 10 bases separating them. In germline, CDR1 is SGHNT, CDR2 YENEEA. DNA of the CDR3: TGTGCCAGCAGCTTAGCCCACGGGGTCTCCTACGAGCAGTACTTC. This translates into CASSLAHGVSYEQYF.

This chain connects TRBV9 to TRBJ2-2, with D unresolved. The CDR3 is 15 amino acids. The V end was cut by 0 bases, the J end by 0 bases, with 6 bases between. Germline V gene sequence: CDR1 SGDLS, CDR2 YYNGEE. The DNA for the CDR3 is TGTGCCAGCAGCGTAGACAGTTCGAACACCGGGGAGCTGTTTTTT. As protein: CASSVDSSNTGELFF.

V usage is TRBV28 and J usage is TRBJ2-7; 7 bases agree with TRBD1. The CDR3 covers 12 residues. Trimming took 4 bases from V and 8 from J; bases not matched to a gene: 5. CDR1 is MDHEN and CDR2 is SYDVKM in the germline V gene. The CDR3, as DNA: TGTGCCAGCAGTTCGTTGACAGGGCAGCAGTACTTC. Translation gives CASSSLTGQQYF. Complete variable domain (other parts from reference TRBV28 and TRBJ2-7): DVKVTQSSRYLVKRTGEKVFLECVQDMDHENMFWYRQDPGLGLRLIYFSYDVKMKEKGDIPEGYSVSREKKERFSLILESASTNQTSMYLCASSSLTGQQYFGPGTRLTVT.

The DNA of the CDR3 is TGTGCCAGCGGCCTTACAGGGGGGGATTTCTACGAGCAGTACTTC. Its protein product is CASGLTGGDFYEQYF. The chain combines TRBV6-6 with TRBJ2-7; TRBD1 might be the D (8 bases). V was pared by 8 bases and J by 3 bases, with 20 bases between. Germline CDR1 is MNHNY and CDR2 is SVGAGI (reference sequence). This CDR3 is 15 amino acids long.

The chain has TRBV19 and TRBJ2-1; 10 bases align to TRBD2. V lost 5 bases and J lost 6; bases outside the gene matches: 7. The CDR3 loop spans 15 amino acids. CDR1 LNHDA and CDR2 SQIVND come from the germline V gene (reference sequence). In nucleotides, the CDR3 is TGTGCCAGTAGTCTACCTAGCGGGAGCGGCAATGAGCAGTTCTTC. This translates into CASSLPSGSGNEQFF.

The J gene is TRBJ1-6, the V gene TRBV20-1; TRBD1 is a possible D gene (5 bases). Per the germline V gene, CDR1 is DFQATT and CDR2 is SNEGSKA (reference sequence). V was trimmed by 3 bases and J by 6 bases, leaving 15 bases between them. The CDR3 is 15 amino acids. This CDR3 is CSASGKGQGNSPLHF. CDR3 bases: TGCAGTGCTAGTGGGAAGGGGCAAGGTAATTCACCCCTCCACTTT.

The chain has TRBV15 and TRBJ1-5, with 7 bases fitting TRBD1. CDR3 size: 14 residues. V shed 3 bases and J 6 bases; nucleotides not matched to a gene: 5. From germline, CDR1 is LNHNV and CDR2 YYDKDF (reference sequence). The CDR3 sequence: CATSRDRSGQPQHF. In nucleotides, the CDR3 is TGTGCCACCAGCAGGGACAGGTCAGGTCAGCCCCAGCATTTT.

The chain couples TRBV5-1 to TRBJ2-3; 8 positions match TRBD2. Germline assignment: CDR1 SGHRS and CDR2 YFSETQ. The CDR3 has 17 amino acids. V lost 0 bases and J lost 0; bases outside the gene matches: 6. DNA for the CDR3: TGCGCCAGCAGCTTGGAGGCTAGCGGGTTTAGCACAGATACGCAGTATTTT. This translates into CASSLEASGFSTDTQYF.

This clone was picked up one time. The rearrangement uses TRBV3-1 (or the pseudogene TRBV3-2) and TRBJ2-1, with 7 positions matching TRBD2. Trimming removed 0 bases from V and 11 bases from J; junction bases left unmatched: 4. CDR1 and CDR2 (germline): LGHDT, YNNKEL (reference sequence). The CDR3 is made up of 13 amino acids. CDR3 coding DNA: TGTGCCAGCAGCCAAGAAGGGAGGGGTCAGCAGTTCTTC. Amino acid sequence: CASSQEGRGQQFF.

This clone was seen a handful of times. The gene calls are TRBV6-5 and TRBJ2-1, with 8 bases aligning to TRBD1. Trimming removed 6 bases from V and 0 bases from J; junction bases left unmatched: 4. CDR1 is MNHEY, CDR2 SVGAGI, per germline. The CDR3 is 15 residues long. This CDR3 reads CASRPTGGSYNEQFF. The CDR3, as DNA: TGTGCCAGCAGACCAACAGGGGGCTCCTACAATGAGCAGTTCTTC.

The chain combines TRBV6-5 with TRBJ2-7, with TRBD2 as a possible D gene (5 bases). Germline V CDR1 and CDR2: MNHEY, SVGAGI. V dropped 7 bases and J dropped 2 bases, with 12 bases sitting between them. The CDR3 is 13 residues long. DNA of the CDR3: TGTGCCAGCAAACTAGTCAAACCCTACGAGCAGTACTTC. This encodes CASKLVKPYEQYF.

This chain joins TRBV14 and TRBJ1-1; D remains ambiguous. Germline V gene data show CDR1 as SGHDN and CDR2 as FVKESK. The germline V and J ends were trimmed by 2 bases and 5 bases, with 9 bases remaining between them. The CDR3 has 13 amino acids. The CDR3: CASSQHVQTEAFF. DNA for the CDR3: TGTGCCAGCAGCCAACATGTTCAAACTGAAGCTTTCTTT.

The rearrangement links TRBV4-2 to TRBJ1-5; no reliable D call. V was trimmed by 6 bases and J by 0 bases, leaving 12 bases between them. The CDR3 contains 15 residues. Germline CDR1 and CDR2: LGHNA and YNFKEQ. This chain's CDR3 is CASRGELYSNQPQHF. The CDR3 DNA sequence: TGTGCCAGCAGGGGAGAGTTATATAGCAATCAGCCCCAGCATTTT.

The V call is TRBV19, the J call TRBJ2-1, with 8 bases aligning to TRBD2. CDR1 LNHDA and CDR2 SQIVND come from the germline V gene (reference sequence). Losses at the gene ends were 7 bases for V and 7 bases for J; bases not matched to a gene: 18. The CDR3 is made up of 17 amino acids. The DNA of the CDR3 is TGTGCCAGTACATTTAACTCCCGAGCGGGAGAGATGAATGAGCAGTTCTTC. Translation: CASTFNSRAGEMNEQFF.

This chain uses TRBV4-3 with TRBJ2-1, with D hard to call. Germline V gene lookup returns CDR1 LGHNA and CDR2 YSLEER. The CDR3 extends over 13 amino acids. V was pared by 3 bases and J by 9 bases, with 12 bases between. CDR3 region: CASSQNSFGEQFF. For the CDR3, the DNA is TGCGCCAGCAGCCAGAATAGCTTCGGTGAGCAGTTCTTC.

J is TRBJ1-4 and V is TRBV5-4, with 9 bases matching TRBD1. The germline gives CDR1 SGHNT, CDR2 YYREEE (reference sequence). The V gene end was trimmed by 2 bases and the J gene end by 7 bases; junction bases not matched to a gene: 9. The CDR3 contains 16 residues. The CDR3 nucleotides read TGTGCCAGCAGCTTAGGCGAAGGGACAGGGAGTGAAAAACTGTTTTTT. Translation: CASSLGEGTGSEKLFF.

This rearrangement joins TRBV28 to TRBJ2-1; TRBD2 is a possible D gene (6 bases). This CDR3 is built from 15 residues. V gave up 7 bases and J gave up 4 bases, with 17 bases separating them. The germline V gene encodes CDR1 MDHEN and CDR2 SYDVKM. The CDR3 DNA reads TGTGCCAGCAACCGAGGGACTCCCTCGTACAATGAGCAGTTCTTC. This translates into CASNRGTPSYNEQFF.

The rearrangement joins TRBV7-2 to TRBJ2-1; D is unclear. The germline gives CDR1 SGHTA, CDR2 FQGNSA. CDR3 length: 14 amino acids. V lost 6 bases and J 0 bases, leaving 9 bases between the germline ends. The CDR3 reads CASSRFYSYNEQFF. CDR3 nucleotide sequence: TGTGCCAGCAGTCGTTTTTACTCCTACAATGAGCAGTTCTTC.

The V and J genes are TRBV27 and TRBJ2-7, with a possible D match to TRBD2 (6 bases). The CDR3 spans 14 residues. The V end lost 9 bases, the J end lost 0 bases, and 15 bases lay between the germline ends. CDR1 is MNHEY and CDR2 is SMNVEV in the germline V gene (reference sequence). In DNA form, the CDR3 reads TGTGCCAGTCCGAAGCTAGCGCTCTCCTACGAGCAGTACTTC. Its translation is CASPKLALSYEQYF.

V and J are TRBV6-2 or TRBV6-3 and TRBJ2-1, with D uncertain. Germline values: CDR1 MNHEY, CDR2 SVGEGT. Trimming cost V 2 bases and J 9 bases, with 11 bases left between them. This CDR3 contains 13 residues. The CDR3 spells CASSYNRVGEQFF. In DNA form, the CDR3 reads TGTGCCAGCAGTTACAACCGGGTAGGTGAGCAGTTCTTC.

The gene calls are TRBV5-1 and TRBJ1-3; D is possibly TRBD1 (5 bases). CDR1 is SGHRS, CDR2 YFSETQ, per germline. This CDR3 comprises 14 residues. V lost 4 bases, J lost 4 bases, and 12 bases lay in between. This CDR3 is CASSPGPGGNTIYF. The CDR3 DNA reads TGCGCCAGCAGCCCCGGCCCAGGGGGAAACACCATATATTTT.

In DNA, the CDR3 is TGTGCCAGTTTGACAGGAGGATACACAGATACGCAGTATTTT. Translation: CASLTGGYTDTQYF. The chain links TRBV6-6 to TRBJ2-3; D is perhaps TRBD1 (6 bases). The CDR3 is 14 amino acids. V lost 9 bases and J 2 bases, leaving 15 bases between the germline ends. CDR1 is MNHNY, CDR2 SVGAGI, per germline (reference sequence).

The chain joins TRBV5-1 to TRBJ2-7; D not certain. The CDR3 has 12 residues. V lost 0 bases and J lost 2, with 3 bases in between. CDR1 and CDR2 from the germline V gene are SGHRS and YFSETQ. The CDR3 spells CASSLDTYEQYF. The DNA for the CDR3 is TGCGCCAGCAGCTTGGACACCTACGAGCAGTACTTC.

The rearrangement joins TRBV23-1 to TRBJ1-6; D is perhaps TRBD1 (5 bases). TRBV23-1 qualifies as an ORF whose function is uncertain. Trimming removed 0 bases from V and 8 bases from J, with 20 bases in between. CDR3 length: 18 amino acids. Here the CDR3 reads CASSQSGRGRTKDSPLHF. CDR3 bases: TGCGCCAGCAGTCAATCGGGGAGGGGAAGAACTAAAGATTCACCCCTCCACTTT.